This T cell receptor beta chain stems from a study of blood T cell repertoires in COVID-19. Cohorts were determined from participant-reported clinical history. This CDR3 has 15 residues. Germline CDR1 SGHAT, CDR2 FQNNGV. V lost 5 bases and J 1 base, leaving 12 bases between the germline ends. In the source study's methods: Amplification of reference gene primers was used by the study to estimate nucleated cell counts. Assay used: immunoSEQ multiplex PCR; TCRdb lists only in-frame clones, some missing. V, J and clone size reflect that table, while D and trimming were determined from the DNA. In the table there are 300,000 or so clones, 90% of which are singletons.

The V and J genes are TRBV11-2 and TRBJ1-3; no clear D gene. Sequencing input: PBMCs or T cells enriched from blood (not recorded which). The TCR was taken from a woman in her twenties or thirties who had recovered from COVID-19. CDR3 region: CASSLVPGSGNTIYF. CDR3 in DNA: TGTGCCAGCAGCCTCGTCCCGGGTTCTGGAAACACCATATATTTT.